This entry concerns a single TCR beta chain. This clonotype was found many times. It lacks a known antigen. There are no base qualities to consult, and no much larger clone falls within one base. The germline V gene (reference sequence) supplies CDR1 DFQATT and CDR2 SNEGSKA. The CDR3 spans 14 residues, from the cysteine through the phenylalanine. CDR3 DNA only is kept here, 42 bases in frame from base 1. V is reduced by 4 bases and J by 2 bases, leaving a spacing of 12 bases between them. This specimen comes from a study of CD8+CD57+ T cells in acquired aplastic anemia (dated by TCRdb to the late 2010s). In terms of the full investigation: A mean of approximately 3 ug of DNA, ranging from roughly 0.19 to 30 ug, was extracted from sorted CD4+ and CD8+ cells. Mean read counts for healthy donor samples were 8.5 million to 10.8 million for CD4+ cells and 11 million to 14 million for CD8+ cells. What the authors observed across the whole study: Patients and healthy controls showed no significant difference in CD8+ Simpson's diversity (P=0.060). Although roughly 29 CD8+ CDR3 sequences were shared by patients and controls, these sequences appeared highly expressed in patients and within the immunodominant clones of patients.

Genomic DNA served as template for TCR beta VDJ combination and CDR3 sequence profiling. TCR repertoire sequencing was run on an Illumina HiSeq 2000. The published analysis was carried out like this. Repertoire assessment relied on Simpson's diversity index, CDR3 size and DJ length profiles, and TRBV/TRBJ rearrangement plots. The most abundant DNA sequence in the deep sequencing data was defined as the immunodominant clone. CDR3 amino acid sequences were checked for sharing across subjects and were also compared against the VDJdb database and published repertoires. TCRdb trimmed public reads at Q25 via fastp, called clones via MiXCR and kept in-frame beta chains. Entries that share a CDR3 protein sequence are merged under the most common genes and DNA. The V and J calls, along with clone size, are taken from TCRdb and not from the paper's own processing. This sample has approximately 380,000 distinct CDR3 sequences in its table, and 55% to 75% of those were observed once. The ten top clones hold approximately 4% of the sample.

In this study, sorted CD4+ and CD8+ T cells from the blood of healthy subjects and of severe aplastic anemia patients had their TCR repertoires deep-sequenced. Ficoll-Paque density gradient centrifugation was used to isolate peripheral blood mononuclear cells. CD4+ and CD8+ T cells were sorted by FACS or magnetic beads before DNA extraction. This receptor was obtained from a human donor in good health, serving as a control. The sample comprised sorted CD4+, CD8+, or CD8+CD57+ T cells (not recorded which) from PBMCs. The V and J segments used are TRBV20-1 and TRBJ2-1; the D segment could be TRBD2, given 5 matching bases. The DNA sequence follows: TGCAGTGCTACTACGGACGGGGCCTACAATGAGCAGTTCTTC. This encodes CSATTDGAYNEQFF.